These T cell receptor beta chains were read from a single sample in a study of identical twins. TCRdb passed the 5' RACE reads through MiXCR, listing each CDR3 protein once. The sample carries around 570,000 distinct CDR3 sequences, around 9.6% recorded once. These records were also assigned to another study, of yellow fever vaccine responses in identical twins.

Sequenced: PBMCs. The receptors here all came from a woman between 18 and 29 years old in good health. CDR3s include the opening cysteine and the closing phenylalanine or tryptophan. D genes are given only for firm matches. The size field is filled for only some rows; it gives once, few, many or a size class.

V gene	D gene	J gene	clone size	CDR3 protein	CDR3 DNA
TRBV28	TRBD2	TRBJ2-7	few	CASSQPDGTSGRGDEQYF	TGTGCCAGCAGCCAACCGGATGGGACTAGCGGGAGGGGGGACGAGCAGTACTTC
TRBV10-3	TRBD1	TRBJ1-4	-	CAIGGQGGEKLFF	TGTGCCATCGGAGGACAGGGAGGAGAAAAACTGTTTTTT
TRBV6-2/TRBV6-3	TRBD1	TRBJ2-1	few	CASSYSSTDRDRGYNEQFF	TGTGCCAGCAGTTACTCGTCGACTGATCGAGACAGGGGTTACAATGAGCAGTTCTTC
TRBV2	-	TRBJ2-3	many	CASRVTGTDTQYF	TGTGCCAGCAGGGTGACAGGCACAGATACGCAGTATTTT
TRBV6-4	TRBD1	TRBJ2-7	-	CASSDSPGQGTGEQYF	TGTGCCAGCAGTGATTCACCGGGACAGGGTACCGGCGAGCAGTACTTC
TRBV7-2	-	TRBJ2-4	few	CASSPGGGAKNIQYF	TGTGCCAGCAGCCCAGGCGGTGGAGCCAAAAACATTCAGTACTTC
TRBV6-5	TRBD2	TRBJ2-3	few	CASSYTNRLAGGTDTQYF	TGTGCCAGCAGTTACACCAACCGACTAGCGGGAGGCACAGATACGCAGTATTTT
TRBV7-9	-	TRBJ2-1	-	CASSFKGGYSSYNEQFF	TGTGCCAGCAGCTTCAAGGGCGGTTACAGCTCCTACAATGAGCAGTTCTTC
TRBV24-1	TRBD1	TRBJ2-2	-	CATSDPPGQGTTGELFF	TGTGCCACCAGTGACCCTCCGGGACAGGGAACGACCGGGGAGCTGTTTTTT
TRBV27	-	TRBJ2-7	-	CASSPRLSSYEQYF	TGTGCCAGCAGTCCCCGCCTATCCTCCTACGAGCAGTACTTC
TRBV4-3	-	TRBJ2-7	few	CASSQVRFSYEQYF	TGCGCCAGCAGCCAAGTTCGTTTCTCCTACGAGCAGTACTTC
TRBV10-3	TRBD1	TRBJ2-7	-	CATTPGQGYEQYF	TGTGCCACCACACCGGGACAGGGGTACGAGCAGTACTTC
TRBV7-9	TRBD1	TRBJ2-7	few	CASSKAVGQGSYEQYF	TGTGCCAGCAGCAAAGCTGTCGGACAGGGTTCCTACGAGCAGTACTTC
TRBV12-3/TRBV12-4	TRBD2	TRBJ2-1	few	CASSSFTGGGYNEQFF	TGTGCCAGCAGTTCCTTCACGGGGGGTGGCTACAATGAGCAGTTCTTC
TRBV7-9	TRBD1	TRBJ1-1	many	CASRVDRDYEAFF	TGTGCCAGCAGAGTAGACAGGGATTATGAAGCTTTCTTT
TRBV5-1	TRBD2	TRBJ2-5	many	CASSWGSGGTRETQYF	TGCGCCAGCAGCTGGGGCAGCGGGGGGACCAGAGAGACCCAGTACTTC
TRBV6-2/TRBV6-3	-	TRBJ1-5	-	CASSKQDFNQPQHF	TGTGCCAGCAGTAAACAGGACTTCAATCAGCCCCAGCATTTT
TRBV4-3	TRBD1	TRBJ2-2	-	CASSPRQGAGELFF	TGCGCCAGCAGCCCCCGACAGGGGGCCGGGGAGCTGTTTTTT
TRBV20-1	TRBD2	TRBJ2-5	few	CCARDLASGRAPWETQYF	TGCTGTGCTAGAGATTTGGCTAGCGGGAGGGCCCCCTGGGAGACCCAGTACTTC
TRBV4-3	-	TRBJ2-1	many	CASSQELGLQFF	TGCGCCAGCAGCCAAGAACTGGGACTGCAGTTCTTC
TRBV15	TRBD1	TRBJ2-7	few	CATSPTRQGGEQYF	TGTGCCACCAGCCCCACTAGACAGGGCGGGGAGCAGTACTTC
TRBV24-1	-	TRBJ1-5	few	CATSDPGNNQPQHF	TGTGCCACCAGTGATCCGGGGAACAATCAGCCCCAGCATTTT
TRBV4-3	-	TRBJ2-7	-	CASSQEPAGSYEQYF	TGCGCCAGCAGCCAAGAACCCGCGGGTTCCTACGAGCAGTACTTC
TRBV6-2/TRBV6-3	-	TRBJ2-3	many	CASSYGGSTDTQYF	TGTGCCAGCAGTTACGGGGGGAGCACAGATACGCAGTATTTT
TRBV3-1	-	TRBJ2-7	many	CASSQAPGHLYEQYF	TGTGCCAGCAGCCAAGCCCCGGGACACCTCTACGAGCAGTACTTC
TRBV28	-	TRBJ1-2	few	CASSEIPLNYGYTF	TGTGCCAGCAGCGAGATCCCCCTAAACTATGGCTACACCTTC